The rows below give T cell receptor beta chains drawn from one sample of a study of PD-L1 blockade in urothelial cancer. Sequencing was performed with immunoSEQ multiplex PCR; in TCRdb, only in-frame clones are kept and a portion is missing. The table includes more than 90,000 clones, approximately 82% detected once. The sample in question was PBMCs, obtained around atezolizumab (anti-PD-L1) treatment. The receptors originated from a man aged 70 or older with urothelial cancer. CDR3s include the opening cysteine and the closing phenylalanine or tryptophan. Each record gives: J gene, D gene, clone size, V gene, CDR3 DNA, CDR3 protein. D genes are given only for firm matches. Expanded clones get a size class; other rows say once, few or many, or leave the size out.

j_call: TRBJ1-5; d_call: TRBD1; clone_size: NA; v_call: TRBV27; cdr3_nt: TGTGCCAGCAGCTCTGACGGGACAGGGGCGGATCAGCCCCAGCATTTT; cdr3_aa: CASSSDGTGADQPQHF
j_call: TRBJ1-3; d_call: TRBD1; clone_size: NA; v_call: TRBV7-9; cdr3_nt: TGTGCCAGCAGGCCAGGGACAGGGGTGTTAGGAAACACCATATATTTT; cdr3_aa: CASRPGTGVLGNTIYF
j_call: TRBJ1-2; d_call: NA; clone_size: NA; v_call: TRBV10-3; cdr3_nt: TGTGCCATCAGTGAGTCGGGCCGGGGCTATGGCTACACCTTC; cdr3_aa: CAISESGRGYGYTF
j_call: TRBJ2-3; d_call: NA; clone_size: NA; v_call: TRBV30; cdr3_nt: TGTGCCTGGAGTCGACAGAGCACAGATACGCAGTATTTT; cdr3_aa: CAWSRQSTDTQYF
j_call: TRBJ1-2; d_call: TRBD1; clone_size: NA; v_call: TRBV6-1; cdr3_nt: TGTGCCAGCAGTGTGGGACAGGAGGATGGCTACACCTTC; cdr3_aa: CASSVGQEDGYTF
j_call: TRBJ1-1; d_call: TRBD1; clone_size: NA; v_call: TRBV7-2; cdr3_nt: TGTGCCAGCAGCTTAGCGGGGACAGGGGTTGATGAAGCTTTCTTT; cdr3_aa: CASSLAGTGVDEAFF
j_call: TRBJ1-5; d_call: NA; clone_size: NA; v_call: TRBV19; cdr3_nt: TGTGCCAGTAGTATTTTCCTTAATAGCAATCAGCCCCAGCATTTT; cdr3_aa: CASSIFLNSNQPQHF
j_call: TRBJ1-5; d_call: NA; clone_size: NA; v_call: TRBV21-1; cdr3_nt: TGTGCCAGCAGCAAAGGTCGTAATCAGCCCCAGCATTTT; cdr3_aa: CASSKGRNQPQHF
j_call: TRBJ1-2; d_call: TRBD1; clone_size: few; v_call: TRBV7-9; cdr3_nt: TGTGCCAGCAGCTCCCTGACAGGGGTGGGCTACACCTTC; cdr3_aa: CASSSLTGVGYTF
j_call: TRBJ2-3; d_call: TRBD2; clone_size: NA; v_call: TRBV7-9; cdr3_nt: TGTGCCAGCAGCTCGGGAGGGCGGGAGGCGGCAGATACGCAGTATTTT; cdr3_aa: CASSSGGREAADTQYF